These 5 T cell receptor beta chains came from one sample sequenced in a study of cytomegalovirus exposure and HLA in healthy donors. The assay was immunoSEQ multiplex PCR, and TCRdb's table has in-frame clones only and misses some. The table records around 190,000 clones, roughly 83% of them present only once. Sequenced material: PBMCs. The receptors derive from a woman aged 18-29 years in good health and CMV-seronegative.

The chain is built from TRBV11-2 and TRBJ2-5; 10 bases agree with TRBD2. V trimming: 8 bases; J trimming: 5 bases; junction bases outside the gene matches: 11. The CDR3 consists of 15 residues. From germline, CDR1 is SGHAT and CDR2 FQNNGV. CDR3 bases: TGTGCCAGCTATTGGACAGATAGCGGGAGGGAGACCCAGTACTTC. Its protein product is CASYWTDSGRETQYF.

This clone showed up just once. The rearrangement uses TRBV11-2 and TRBJ2-5; D gene uncertain. Trimming removed 5 bases at V and 8 bases at J, with 15 bases between. This CDR3 spans 13 amino acids. CDR1 and CDR2 from the germline V gene are SGHAT and FQNNGV. The CDR3 loop is CASSIPPVETQYF. The CDR3 nucleotides are TGTGCCAGCAGCATCCCACCGGTTGAAACCCAGTACTTC.

CDR3 protein: CASSVNRGNTEAFF. In DNA, the CDR3 is TGTGCCAGCAGCGTTAACAGGGGCAACACTGAAGCTTTCTTT. The genes are TRBV9 and TRBJ1-1, with 7 bases identical to TRBD1. The CDR3 spans 14 residues. Germline values: CDR1 SGDLS, CDR2 YYNGEE. The J segment lost 2 bases and the V segment lost 2 bases, leaving 3 bases of the junction unmatched.

The chain combines TRBV9 with TRBJ2-3; no clear D gene. Germline V gene sequence: CDR1 SGDLS, CDR2 YYNGEE. The CDR3 is 18 amino acids. Deletions cut 2 bases from V and 1 base from J, with 20 bases between. The CDR3 DNA is TGTGCCAGCAGCGTGAGCCAGGCTTTTGGTTTTGGCACAGATACGCAGTATTTT. Amino acid sequence: CASSVSQAFGFGTDTQYF.

The chain recombines TRBV18 with TRBJ1-1; TRBD1 aligns across 9 bases. V dropped 3 bases and J dropped 0; count of bases not matched to a gene: 5. Germline V gene sequence: CDR1 KGHSH, CDR2 LQKENI. CDR3 length: 16 residues. The CDR3 loop reads CASSPGTGTLNTEAFF. CDR3 in DNA: TGTGCCAGCTCACCCGGGACAGGGACTTTGAACACTGAAGCTTTCTTT.